Listed here is a single T cell receptor (beta chain). Its antigen remains unknown. This sample also contains other DNA sequences that code for the same CDR3. These data are taken from a study of cytomegalovirus exposure and HLA in healthy donors. Notes on the study in general: Later work associated roughly 17,000 TCR beta sequences with HLA alleles at 0.05 false discovery rate. A later analysis reported that several of the most significant clusters appeared to be linked to common viral pathogens, among them Epstein-Barr virus. Presence/absence analyses took donor sequencing depth as roughly uniform.

This PCR relied on a set of 60 Vbeta primers and 13 Jbeta primers. Libraries were prepared by immunoSEQ multiplex PCR; TCRdb keeps only in-frame clonotypes and omits some of them. The sample holds about 120,000 clones, approximately 72% seen once. Sequences were obtained from PBMCs. The clonotype originates from a man in his 60s in good health and CMV-seropositive.

CDR3 bases: TGCGCCAGCAGCTTGGTCCTAGCGGGAGACGACAATGAGCAGTTCTTC. This gives the protein CASSLVLAGDDNEQFF. This chain links TRBV5-1 with TRBJ2-1; 10 bases fit TRBD2. CDR1 and CDR2 from the germline V gene are SGHRS and YFSETQ. This CDR3 is 16 amino acids long. Trimming cost V 0 bases and J 5 bases; bases outside gene matches: 5.